These 11 T cell receptor beta chains were sequenced from one sample in a study of blood T cell repertoires in COVID-19. The protocol was immunoSEQ multiplex PCR, while the TCRdb copy is restricted to in-frame clones and leaves out a portion. The sample includes 300,000 to 350,000 clones, 87% of them seen just once. The material sequenced was peripheral blood. The receptors originated from a man aged 18 to 35 with active or convalescent COVID-19.

The chain employs TRBV7-8 and TRBJ1-2, with 7 bases that match TRBD1. Germline V gene lookup returns CDR1 SGHVS and CDR2 FQNEAQ. The CDR3 runs 12 residues. V gave up 5 bases and J gave up 6 bases; unmatched junction bases: 3. As DNA, the CDR3 is TGTGCCAGCAGCCCCGGGACAGATGGCTACACCTTC. Translated, it gives CASSPGTDGYTF.

CDR3 DNA: TGTGCCAGCAGCTCCCCTAGCGGGAGGGGACGGGGAGCCAAAAACATTCAGTACTTC. Protein product: CASSSPSGRGRGAKNIQYF. This chain joins TRBV7-2 and TRBJ2-4; 12 bases fit TRBD2. The germline CDR1 and CDR2 sequences are SGHTA and FQGNSA. The CDR3 contains 19 residues. V lost 4 bases and J lost 0; bases outside the gene matches: 10.

The chain employs TRBV3-1 (or the pseudogene TRBV3-2) and TRBJ2-2; 11 bases agree with TRBD2. CDR3 length: 15 amino acids. Germline-derived CDR1 and CDR2 are LGHDT and YNNKEL (reference sequence). V lost 4 bases, J lost 6 bases, and 4 bases stayed unmatched. CDR3 loop: CASSLSGGAAGELFF. In nucleotides, the CDR3 is TGTGCCAGCAGCCTTAGCGGGGGGGCCGCCGGGGAGCTGTTTTTT.

The DNA of the CDR3 is TGTGCCAGCAGGAGGAGGGCCTGGGGCTATGGCTACACCTTC. It specifies CASRRRAWGYGYTF. The V and J genes are TRBV21-1 and TRBJ1-2. TRBV21-1 is a recognized pseudogene. There are 14 residues in the CDR3.

In its sample, this clone was seen once. This chain joins TRBV6-4 and TRBJ1-6; D not resolved. V gave up 2 bases and J gave up 10 bases, with 9 bases separating them. The CDR3 has 13 amino acids. CDR1 and CDR2 from the germline V gene are MRHNA and SNTAGT. DNA for the CDR3: TGTGCCAGCAGTGACGAACTCGGGTCACCCCTCCACTTT. This sequence encodes CASSDELGSPLHF.

This chain connects TRBV6-5 to TRBJ2-7; possible D gene TRBD1, 5 bases. This CDR3 is built from 13 residues. V was cut by 7 bases and J by 5 bases, with 15 bases left in between. Germline V gene data show CDR1 as MNHEY and CDR2 as SVGAGI. CDR3 region: CASTKGRGDEQYF. The CDR3, as DNA: TGTGCCAGCACCAAAGGAAGGGGTGACGAGCAGTACTTC.

This chain links TRBV4-2 with TRBJ2-7; 7 bases agree with TRBD2. Germline CDR1 LGHNA, CDR2 YNFKEQ. Losses at the gene ends were 3 bases for V and 2 bases for J; bases not matched to a gene: 1. The CDR3 is 13 residues long. CDR3 coding DNA: TGTGCCAGCAGCCAGGCGGGAGCCTACGAGCAGTACTTC. Translated: CASSQAGAYEQYF.

The J gene is TRBJ2-1, the V gene TRBV19; D perhaps matches TRBD2 (6 bases). Germline assignment: CDR1 LNHDA and CDR2 SQIVND (reference sequence). CDR3 length: 14 amino acids. V lost 2 bases and J 4 bases, leaving 9 bases between the germline ends. The CDR3, as DNA: TGTGCCAGTAGTATACGCGGGATTTACAATGAGCAGTTCTTC. Translated, it gives CASSIRGIYNEQFF.

V and J are TRBV7-8 and TRBJ2-1; perhaps TRBD2 as D (6 bases). Trimming left V 5 bases short and J 4 bases short, with 15 bases between. Germline CDR1 reads SGHVS; CDR2 reads FQNEAQ. The CDR3 length is 15 residues. CDR3 region: CASSRFGGTYNEQFF. The CDR3 DNA is TGTGCCAGCAGCCGATTTGGGGGGACTTACAATGAGCAGTTCTTC.

This chain uses TRBV11-1 with TRBJ1-4; 8 nucleotides match TRBD1. The CDR3 extends over 15 amino acids. The V and J ends lost 0 bases and 8 bases, in that order; junction bases with no gene match: 5. The germline V gene has CDR1 SGHAT and CDR2 FQDESV (reference sequence). The CDR3 DNA is TGTGCCAGCAGCTTAGCCGGGACAGGTGGAGAAAAACTGTTTTTT. Residues: CASSLAGTGGEKLFF.

This chain links TRBV11-2 with TRBJ2-2; TRBD1 aligns across 8 bases. The CDR3 length is 15 residues. From germline, CDR1 is SGHAT and CDR2 FQNNGV. Trimming removed 5 bases from V and 4 bases from J; junction bases left unmatched: 6. CDR3 sequence reads: CASSPGTGGTGELFF. CDR3 bases: TGTGCCAGCAGCCCCGGGACAGGAGGCACCGGGGAGCTGTTTTTT. Complete variable domain (other parts from reference TRBV11-2 and TRBJ2-2): EAGVAQSPRYKIIEKRQSVAFWCNPISGHATLYWYQQILGQGPKLLIQFQNNGVVDDSQLPKDRFSAERLKGVDSTLKIQPAKLEDSAVYLCASSPGTGGTGELFFGEGSRLTVL.